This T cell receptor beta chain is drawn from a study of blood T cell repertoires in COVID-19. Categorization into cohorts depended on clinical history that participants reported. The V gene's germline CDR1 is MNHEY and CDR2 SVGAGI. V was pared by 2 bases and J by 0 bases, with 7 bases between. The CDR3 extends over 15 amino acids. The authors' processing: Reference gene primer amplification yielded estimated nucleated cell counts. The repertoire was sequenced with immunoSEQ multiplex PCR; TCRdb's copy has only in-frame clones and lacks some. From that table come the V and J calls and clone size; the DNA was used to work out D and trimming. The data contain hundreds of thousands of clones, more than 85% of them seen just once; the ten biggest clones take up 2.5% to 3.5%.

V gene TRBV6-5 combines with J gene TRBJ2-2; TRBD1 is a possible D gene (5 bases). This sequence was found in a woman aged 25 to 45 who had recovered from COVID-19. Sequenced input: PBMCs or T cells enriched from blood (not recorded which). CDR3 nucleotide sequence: TGTGCCAGCAGTTACAAGACAGCGAACACCGGGGAGCTGTTTTTT. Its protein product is CASSYKTANTGELFF.